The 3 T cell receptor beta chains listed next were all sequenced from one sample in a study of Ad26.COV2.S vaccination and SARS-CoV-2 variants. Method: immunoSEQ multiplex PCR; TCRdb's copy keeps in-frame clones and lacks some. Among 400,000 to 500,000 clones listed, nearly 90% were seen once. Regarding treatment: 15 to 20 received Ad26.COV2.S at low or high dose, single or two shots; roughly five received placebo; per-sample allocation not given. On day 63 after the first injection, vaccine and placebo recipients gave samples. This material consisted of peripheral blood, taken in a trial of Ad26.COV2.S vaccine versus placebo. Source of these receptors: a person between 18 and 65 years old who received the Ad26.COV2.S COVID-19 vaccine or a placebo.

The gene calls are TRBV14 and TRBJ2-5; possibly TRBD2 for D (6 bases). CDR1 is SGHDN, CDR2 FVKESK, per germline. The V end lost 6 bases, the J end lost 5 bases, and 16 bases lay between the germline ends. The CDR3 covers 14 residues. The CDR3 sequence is CASRQSGAGETQYF. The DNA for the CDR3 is TGTGCCAGCAGGCAATCAGGCGCGGGGGAGACCCAGTACTTC.

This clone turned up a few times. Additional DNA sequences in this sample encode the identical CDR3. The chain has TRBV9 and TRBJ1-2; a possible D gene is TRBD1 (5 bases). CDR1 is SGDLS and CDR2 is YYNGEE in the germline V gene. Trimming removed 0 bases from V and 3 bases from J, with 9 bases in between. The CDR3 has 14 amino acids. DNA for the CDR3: TGTGCCAGCAGCGTAGCAGGGCGAGACTATGGCTACACCTTC. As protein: CASSVAGRDYGYTF.

The CDR3 coding sequence is TGTGCCAGCTCACGCACCGGGGCCCAGTACTTC. It specifies CASSRTGAQYF. This chain joins TRBV18 and TRBJ2-5; D may be TRBD2 (5 bases). Germline CDR1 KGHSH, CDR2 LQKENI. The CDR3 consists of 11 residues. The V and J ends lost 4 bases and 9 bases respectively, with 9 bases between them.